Below, 19 T cell receptor beta chains from the same sample are listed, as sequenced in a study of identical twins. Using its own MiXCR run on the 5' RACE reads, TCRdb lists one record per CDR3 protein. The sample shows hundreds of thousands of distinct CDR3 sequences, roughly 24% of them seen only once. These data also formed part of another study, on T cells expressing NK-cell markers.

Specimen: CD4+ T cells sorted from blood. All receptors derive from a woman under 30 in good health.

This chain joins TRBV29-1 and TRBJ1-5; the match to TRBD1 covers 8 bases. Germline lookup yields CDR1 SQVTM and CDR2 ANQGSEA. The junction had 9 bases not matched to a gene; V was cut back by 7 bases and J by 7 bases. The CDR3 extends over 13 amino acids. The DNA for the CDR3 is TGCAGCGACATCGACAGGGGTGACCAGCCCCAGCATTTT. Protein: CSDIDRGDQPQHF.

This clonotype was counted a few times. The rearrangement uses TRBV4-3 and TRBJ2-7; D unresolved. V lost 1 base and J 4 bases, leaving 14 bases between the germline ends. CDR3 size: 15 residues. Looked up from germline, CDR1 is LGHNA and CDR2 is YSLEER. The CDR3 reads CASSQGRSLSYEQYF. The CDR3 coding sequence is TGCGCCAGCAGCCAAGGACGCAGCCTCTCTTACGAGCAGTACTTC.

In its sample, this clonotype was seen a few times. The chain is built from TRBV6-5 and TRBJ2-7; 7 nucleotides match TRBD2. Germline assignment: CDR1 MNHEY and CDR2 SVGAGI. This CDR3 contains 15 residues. With V trimmed by 2 bases and J by 1 base, 5 bases remained unmatched. The CDR3 here is CASSYASGKSYEQYF. The DNA for the CDR3 is TGTGCCAGCAGTTACGCTAGCGGCAAGTCCTACGAGCAGTACTTC.

This clonotype has just a few counts. The chain recombines TRBV7-2 with TRBJ1-1, with a tentative D call TRBD1 (5 bases). CDR3 length: 13 amino acids. Germline values: CDR1 SGHTA, CDR2 FQGNSA. V lost 8 bases, J lost 1 base, and 11 bases lay in between. The chain's CDR3 is CASGRAANTEAFF. CDR3 nucleotides: TGTGCCAGCGGCAGGGCAGCGAACACTGAAGCTTTCTTT.

The chain couples TRBV9 to TRBJ2-7; D unresolved. Per the germline V gene, CDR1 is SGDLS and CDR2 is YYNGEE. The CDR3 totals 13 residues. V dropped 3 bases and J dropped 3 bases, with 10 bases sitting between them. The CDR3 region is CASSESPFYEQYF. Written as DNA, the CDR3 is TGTGCCAGCAGCGAGAGTCCCTTCTACGAGCAGTACTTC.

The table lists this clonotype with a few counts. The genes are TRBV20-1 and TRBJ2-1; D is tentatively TRBD1 or TRBD2 (5 bases each). Trimming pared 0 bases from V and 6 bases from J, leaving 15 bases between. Per the germline V gene, CDR1 is DFQATT and CDR2 is SNEGSKA (reference sequence). The length of the CDR3 is 15 residues. The CDR3 spells CSARDWAGGGNEQFF. For the CDR3, the DNA is TGCAGTGCTAGAGATTGGGCTGGTGGGGGCAATGAGCAGTTCTTC.

This clonotype showed up just a few times. CDR3 loop: CASRPGLASYYEQYF. DNA for the CDR3: TGCGCCAGCAGGCCTGGACTAGCCTCCTACTACGAGCAGTACTTC. This sequence joins TRBV5-1 and TRBJ2-7, with TRBD2 matching over 8 bases. The length of the CDR3 is 15 residues. Germline V CDR1 and CDR2: SGHRS, YFSETQ. V lost 5 bases and J lost 3; bases outside the gene matches: 10.

This clonotype was observed a handful of times. The gene calls are TRBV27 and TRBJ2-2; perhaps TRBD1 as D (6 bases). CDR3 length: 16 amino acids. V was shortened by 5 bases and J by 4 bases, with 17 bases between the two germline ends. Germline CDR1 MNHEY, CDR2 SMNVEV (reference sequence). DNA for the CDR3: TGTGCCAGCAGTAGATTACCCAGACAGGTCACCGGGGAGCTGTTTTTT. Translation gives CASSRLPRQVTGELFF.

This chain joins TRBV9 and TRBJ2-5; TRBD2 is a possible D gene (6 bases). Between the trimmed V and J ends, which lost 4 bases and 5 bases, there was a span of 18 bases. The CDR3 length is 15 residues. The V gene's germline CDR1 is SGDLS and CDR2 YYNGEE. In DNA form, the CDR3 reads TGTGCCAGCAGCCCCCGGGCGGGGAGTGAGGAGACCCAGTACTTC. Protein product: CASSPRAGSEETQYF.

This clonotype was seen once. The rearrangement joins TRBV29-1 to TRBJ2-7; TRBD1 is a possible D gene (6 bases). Deletions cut 6 bases from V and 5 bases from J, with 14 bases between. Germline V gene sequence: CDR1 SQVTM, CDR2 ANQGSEA. This CDR3 has 12 amino acids. The CDR3 DNA reads as TGCAGCGTCGCCCATGGGACAAACGAGCAGTACTTC. Translated, it gives CSVAHGTNEQYF.

This clonotype was observed a few times. This chain's CDR3 is CAISGYTSGFSSEQYF. The CDR3 region has the DNA TGTGCCATCAGTGGGTATACTAGCGGCTTTTCGTCGGAGCAGTACTTC. This chain joins TRBV10-3 and TRBJ2-7, with 8 bases aligning to TRBD2. J lost 7 bases, V lost 4 bases, and 15 bases had no gene match. The germline V gene encodes CDR1 ENHRY and CDR2 SYGVKD. The CDR3 runs 16 residues.

This clonotype has more than one count but fewer than ten. The J gene is TRBJ2-3, the V gene TRBV6-1; perhaps TRBD2 as D (7 bases). From germline, CDR1 is MNHNS and CDR2 SASEGT. V was clipped by 8 bases and J by 3 bases, with 15 bases between them. This CDR3 has 14 residues. CDR3 nucleotides: TGTGCCAGCCGTCCCGGGGGGCCGACAGATACGCAGTATTTT. Translation gives CASRPGGPTDTQYF.

This clonotype was picked up a small number of times. The J gene is TRBJ1-1, the V gene TRBV5-1; no definite D call. Trimming took off 6 bases at V and 3 bases at J, with 12 bases between the two ends. Germline V gene data show CDR1 as SGHRS and CDR2 as YFSETQ. CDR3 size: 13 residues. CDR3 region: CASKGNAHTEAFF. The DNA of the CDR3 is TGCGCCAGCAAGGGCAATGCCCACACTGAAGCTTTCTTT.

The rearrangement links TRBV18 to TRBJ2-1; D perhaps matches TRBD2 (5 bases). The CDR3 extends over 12 amino acids. Germline CDR1 KGHSH, CDR2 LQKENI. V dropped 2 bases and J dropped 12 bases, with 11 bases sitting between them. CDR3 nucleotides: TGTGCCAGCTCACCAGGTCGGGGTTGGCAGTTCTTC. Protein: CASSPGRGWQFF.

This chain uses TRBV20-1 with TRBJ2-3; D is undetermined. The V end lost 0 bases, the J end lost 1 base, and 8 bases lay between the germline ends. In germline, CDR1 is DFQATT, CDR2 SNEGSKA (reference sequence). The CDR3 length is 14 residues. In DNA form, the CDR3 reads TGCAGTGCTAGAGACGCCAGACGCACAGATACGCAGTATTTT. Its translation: CSARDARRTDTQYF.

DNA of the CDR3: TGCGCCAGCAGTTTAGGACTAGCGCAAACTTACGAGCAGTACTTC. This codes for CASSLGLAQTYEQYF. This rearrangement joins TRBV10-2 to TRBJ2-7, with 9 bases fitting TRBD2. The CDR3 sequence is 15 residues long. Germline V lookup: CDR1 WSHSY, CDR2 SAAADI. J was trimmed by 4 bases and V by 5 bases; bases with no gene match: 9.

The rearrangement links TRBV11-2 to TRBJ2-1, with 7 bases identical to TRBD2. V shed 1 base and J 4 bases; nucleotides not matched to a gene: 1. Germline V lookup: CDR1 SGHAT, CDR2 FQNNGV. This CDR3 contains 14 residues. DNA for the CDR3: TGTGCCAGCAGCTTAGTCGGGAGGTACAATGAGCAGTTCTTC. This translates into CASSLVGRYNEQFF.

A few counts support this clonotype. This chain uses TRBV7-9 with TRBJ1-2; TRBD1 aligns across 10 bases. Germline CDR1 and CDR2: SEHNR and FQNEAQ (reference sequence). CDR3 size: 14 residues. The V gene end was trimmed by 5 bases and the J gene end by 2 bases; junction bases not matched to a gene: 2. CDR3 loop: CASSRDRGNYGYTF. CDR3 nucleotides: TGTGCCAGCAGCCGGGACAGGGGCAACTATGGCTACACCTTC.

A few counts support this clonotype. The chain combines TRBV5-5 with TRBJ2-1; D gene uncertain. The germline V gene has CDR1 SGHKS and CDR2 YYEKEE (reference sequence). Trimming removed 1 base from V and 8 bases from J, with 13 bases in between. The CDR3 loop spans 14 amino acids. CDR3 loop: CASSLLVAGDEQFF. As DNA, the CDR3 is TGTGCCAGCAGCTTGCTCGTAGCAGGCGATGAGCAGTTCTTC.